A selection of T cell receptor beta chains follows, all from one sample in a study of shared T cell receptors in the human thymus. Here immunoSEQ multiplex PCR was the method, and the copy in TCRdb shows in-frame clones only, minus some. The top ten clones hold more than 0.01% of a sample with 700,000 or so clones, around 85% of them seen once. The same sample was also studied in work on human thymus T cells.

The sequenced material came from thymocytes. These receptors were collected from a girl younger than two with a congenital heart defect. CDR3s include the opening cysteine and the closing phenylalanine or tryptophan. Each record gives: J gene, V gene, D gene, clone size, CDR3 DNA, CDR3 protein. A D gene is named only where the DNA matches it firmly. Only part of the rows carry a size: once, few, many, or a class if the clone is expanded.

TRBJ2-3 TRBV15 - - TGTGCTACCAAAACAGGTCTTGAGAGAGATACGCAGTATTTT CATKTGLERDTQYF
TRBJ2-1 TRBV5-1 TRBD2 - TGCGCCAGCAGCTTCACTAGCGGGTTCTACAATGAGCAGTTCTTC CASSFTSGFYNEQFF
TRBJ1-1 TRBV27 - - TGTGCCAGCAGACTAGGGAAACTCGGCACTGAAGCTTTCTTT CASRLGKLGTEAFF
TRBJ1-2 TRBV5-1 - - TGCGCCAGCAGGAAAGGGGACTATGGCTACACCTTC CASRKGDYGYTF
TRBJ2-7 TRBV25-1 TRBD1 - TGTGCCAGCAGTGAAGGGTCAGGGGGCTGCGAGCAGTACTTC CASSEGSGGCEQYF
TRBJ2-5 TRBV29-1 - once TGCAGCGTTTCGGGCGCCAGGACAATCCAAGAGACCCAGTACTTC CSVSGARTIQETQYF
TRBJ1-2 TRBV20-1 TRBD1 - TGCAGTGCTGACAGGGTATATGGCTACACCTTC CSADRVYGYTF
TRBJ2-7 TRBV28 - once TGTGCCAGCAGTTCCTACAGGGAATCCTACGAGCAGTACTTC CASSSYRESYEQYF
TRBJ1-6 TRBV12-5 - once TGTGCTAGTGGTTCGGGCGGGGGGGCCGATAATTCACCCCTCCACTTT CASGSGGGADNSPLHF
TRBJ1-5 TRBV27 - - TGTGCCAGCAGTTTATCGTACACTACCAATCAGCCCCAGCATTTT CASSLSYTTNQPQHF
TRBJ1-1 TRBV4-1 - - TGCGCCAGCAGCCAGTCGCGCATTACACAGGGCGAAATGAACACTGAAGCTTTCTTT CASSQSRITQGEMNTEAFF
TRBJ2-6 TRBV7-2 - few TGTGCCAGCAGCCATTGCAAGACAGACTCTGGGGCCAACGTCCTGACTTTC CASSHCKTDSGANVLTF
TRBJ2-1 TRBV28 - - TGTGCCAGCAGTTCGCCCACAACCCCGACAGTGAGCTCCTACAATGAGCAGTTCTTC CASSSPTTPTVSSYNEQFF
TRBJ1-6 TRBV5-8 TRBD1 - TGTGCCAGCAGGACCAGGGGGCGCGGGAATTCACCCCTCCACTTT CASRTRGRGNSPLHF
TRBJ1-2 TRBV5-1 - - TGCGCCAGCAGCTTGACGTTAGGGGATGGCTACACCTTC CASSLTLGDGYTF
TRBJ1-3 TRBV4-3 - - TGCGCCAGCAGCCTAGCAGGAGGCCTCAACTCTGGAAACACCATATATTTT CASSLAGGLNSGNTIYF
TRBJ1-2 TRBV9 - - TGTGCCAGCAGCCCTGAGACAGGTCATGGCTACACCTTC CASSPETGHGYTF
TRBJ1-3 TRBV7-8 - once TGTGCCAGCAGCTTAAGAGATCGAAACACCATATATTTT CASSLRDRNTIYF
TRBJ2-5 TRBV27 - - TGTGCCAGCAGTACGGAACAAGGGGCCCAGTACTTC CASSTEQGAQYF
TRBJ1-2 TRBV4-1 - - TGCGCCAGCAGCCAAGATCCCGCAGGGCCAAACTATGGCTACACCTTC CASSQDPAGPNYGYTF
TRBJ1-1 TRBV12-5 - few TGTGCTAGTGGTTTGGTACCCTTTACAGGGTTGGTGACTGAAGCTTTCTTT CASGLVPFTGLVTEAFF
TRBJ2-7 TRBV29-1 - - TGCAGCGTTGTATTGGGGGGGGGCCTCCACTACGAGCAGTACTTC CSVVLGGGLHYEQYF
TRBJ2-7 TRBV6-5 TRBD1 - TGTGCCAGCAGTTACTCGAGGGCTAGACAGGGGAACGAGCAGTACTTC CASSYSRARQGNEQYF
TRBJ2-7 TRBV30 TRBD1 - TGTGCCTGGAGACCCAGACAGGGCCCCTACGAGCAGTACTTC CAWRPRQGPYEQYF
TRBJ2-2 TRBV14 - - TGTGCCAGCAGCCATCCGGTGGCGAACACCGGGGAGCTGTTTTTT CASSHPVANTGELFF
TRBJ1-1 TRBV10-3 - - TGTGCCATTAGCAGGTTCAGGGTACCATTGAACACTGAAGCTTTCTTT CAISRFRVPLNTEAFF
TRBJ2-2 TRBV6-5 TRBD2 - TGTGCCAGCGGCCGGACTAGCGGGGGAGCCGGGGAGCTGTTTTTT CASGRTSGGAGELFF
TRBJ2-2 TRBV9 - - TGTGCCAGCAGCTCAAGAGGTGCCGACACCGGGGAGCTGTTTTTT CASSSRGADTGELFF